This T cell receptor (beta chain) stems from a study of cytomegalovirus exposure and HLA in healthy donors. General study findings and limits: TCR beta chains numbering more than 150 were designated cytomegalovirus-associated. The dataset shows that most TCR sequences were rare, while some public TCRs occurred in many donors.

Donors sampled were nominally healthy, though unrecorded immune exposures were likely. Use of 60 Vbeta and 13 Jbeta primers characterized the PCR. Clones were read by immunoSEQ multiplex PCR, and TCRdb kept only the in-frame ones, dropping some. The data contain fewer than 150,000 clones, around 70% of them singletons. V dropped 5 bases and J dropped 4 bases, with 9 bases sitting between them. The CDR3 extends over 13 amino acids. Germline V CDR1 and CDR2: MNHEY, SVGAGI. This clone was seen more than once but under ten times. The target antigen is unknown. The rearrangement joins TRBV6-5 to TRBJ1-5; D is unclear. This receptor was taken from a woman aged 25-40 years in good health and CMV-seronegative. The sequencing input was PBMCs. The chain's CDR3 is CASSPYLNQPQHF. For the CDR3, the DNA is TGTGCCAGCAGTCCGTATTTGAATCAGCCCCAGCATTTT.